The following is a T cell receptor (beta chain) sequence with its context. This clonotype showed up many times. Its antigen is still unknown. Base quality data are lacking; no much larger clone is found one base away. This specimen belongs to a study of CD8+CD57+ T cells in acquired aplastic anemia (dated 2018 in TCRdb). For context, the study as a whole: A mean of 3.2 ug of DNA, ranging from roughly 0.19 to 27.4 ug, was extracted from sorted CD4+ and CD8+ cells. An average of around 10 million reads for CD4+ cells and 11 million to 13 million reads for CD8+ cells was obtained from healthy donor samples. Broad study findings and their caveats: CD8+ Simpson's diversity did not differ significantly between patients and healthy controls (P=0.060). Around 28 CD8+ CDR3 sequences were found to be shared between patients and controls, but these sequences appeared to be highly expressed in patients and within the immunodominant clones of the patients.

Profiling of TCR beta VDJ combinations and CDR3 sequences used genomic DNA as the template. An Illumina HiSeq 2000 was the platform used for TCR repertoire sequencing. The authors' pipeline ran thus. TRBV/TRBJ rearrangement plots, CDR3 size and DJ length profiles, and Simpson's diversity index were used to evaluate the repertoires. The immunodominant clone was defined as the most abundant DNA sequence in deep sequencing data. CDR3 amino acid sequences were screened for sharing across subjects and were compared with published repertoires and the VDJdb database. In TCRdb, the public reads were trimmed at Q25 with fastp and aligned with MiXCR, with productive beta chains retained. Rows with a matching CDR3 protein are joined into one entry that keeps the most common DNA and genes. V and J calls and clone size were set by TCRdb, not the authors. The sample data list around 130,000 distinct CDR3 sequences, and around 48% of these were observed just once. About 2.5% of the sample belongs to the ten largest clones.

TCR repertoires of sorted CD4+ and CD8+ blood T cells from severe aplastic anemia patients and healthy subjects were deep-sequenced in the study. Ficoll-Paque density gradient centrifugation was used to isolate peripheral blood mononuclear cells. Before DNA extraction, CD4+ and CD8+ T cells were sorted by FACS or by magnetic beads. CDR1 LNHDA and CDR2 SQIVND are derived from the germline V gene (reference sequence). The CDR3 numbers 14 residues from cysteine through phenylalanine. Only CDR3 DNA remains: 42 bases, in frame from the first base. Relative to germline, V is missing 6 bases and J is missing 7 bases, with 10 bases of the junction outside any gene match.

This TCR derives from a human donor in good health, serving as a control. The chain couples TRBV19 to TRBJ1-2; 8 central nucleotides agree with TRBD1. Sequencing was performed on sorted CD4+, CD8+, or CD8+CD57+ T cells (not recorded which) from PBMCs. Here the CDR3 is given as CASSPAGQGAGYTF. The nucleotide sequence is TGTGCCAGTAGCCCGGCGGGGCAGGGGGCTGGCTACACCTTC.